These 6 T cell receptor beta chains originate from one sample sequenced in a study of human T cells and chemical hapten exposure (dated by TCRdb to 2020 to 2022). The label giving this sample's time point can be read as: healthy volunteer bleed at 6 weeks. Total RNA was extracted from unfractionated whole blood collected in Tempus Blood RNA tubes. Libraries were made using RACE. These reads were obtained on a NextSeq 500. In TCRdb, the public reads were trimmed at Q25 with fastp and aligned with MiXCR, with productive beta chains retained. Here each entry gathers all rows of one CDR3 protein and keeps the most common genes and DNA. This sample comprises some 65,000 distinct CDR3 sequences, about 6% of them detected only once. The ten largest clones capture around 3.6% of the sample. Sequencing was performed on whole blood. These receptors originate from a female donor in good health. Some clones in this sample may be carry-over from other donors' samples.

This clonotype was seen ten or more times. This chain links TRBV27 with TRBJ1-4; the D gene is possibly TRBD1 (6 bases). This CDR3 comprises 14 residues. The V and J ends lost 3 bases and 8 bases respectively, with 13 bases between them. CDR1 MNHEY and CDR2 SMNVEV come from the germline V gene (reference sequence). The CDR3: CASSFAGAGEKLFF. The CDR3 DNA reads TGTGCCAGCAGTTTCGCAGGGGCAGGAGAAAAACTGTTTTTT.

There are a few counts of this clonotype. V usage is TRBV28 and J usage is TRBJ1-5; 7 nucleotides line up with TRBD1. This CDR3 has 17 amino acids. Germline CDR1 and CDR2: MDHEN and SYDVKM. V lost 5 bases, J lost 1 base, and 11 bases stayed unmatched. CDR3 in amino acids: CASSTNRQGRSNQPQHF. CDR3 sequence (DNA): TGTGCCAGCAGTACCAATCGACAGGGAAGGAGCAATCAGCCCCAGCATTTT.

In its sample, this clonotype was seen many times. This chain uses TRBV5-6 with TRBJ2-1, with TRBD2 identical over 7 bases. CDR3 size: 12 residues. After removal of 4 bases from V and 9 bases from J, the junction contained 4 bases not matched to a gene. Germline assignment: CDR1 SGHDT and CDR2 YYEEEE. CDR3 sequence reads: CASSRTRIEQFF. The CDR3 nucleotides are TGTGCCAGCAGCCGGACTAGAATTGAGCAGTTCTTC.

This chain links TRBV9 with TRBJ1-1; no reliable D call. Germline V gene lookup returns CDR1 SGDLS and CDR2 YYNGEE. The CDR3 runs to 12 residues. The V end lost 0 bases, the J end lost 11 bases, and 11 bases lay between the germline ends. CDR3 protein: CASSVGTRGAFF. CDR3 sequence (DNA): TGTGCCAGCAGCGTAGGTACCCGAGGGGCTTTCTTT.

On this clonotype itself: Being one base from a much bigger clone, this may be a read error. The gene calls are TRBV29-1 and TRBJ2-5; 7 bases are a match to TRBD1. This CDR3 spans 14 amino acids. V shed 6 bases and J 4 bases; nucleotides not matched to a gene: 11. The germline gives CDR1 SQVTM, CDR2 ANQGSEA. Here the CDR3 reads CSVARGTALETQYF. DNA for the CDR3: TGCAGCGTCGCCCGAGGGACAGCCCTAGAGACCCAGTACTTC.

This clonotype was seen ten or more times. V gene TRBV3-1 combines with J gene TRBJ1-3; D possibly corresponds to TRBD1 (5 bases). CDR3 length equals 13 residues. V was trimmed by 3 bases and J by 2 bases, leaving 5 bases between them. Germline CDR1 LGHDT, CDR2 YNNKEL (reference sequence). The CDR3, as DNA: TGTGCCAGCAGCCAGGGGGCTGGAAACACCATATATTTT. Translating gives CASSQGAGNTIYF.